This section outlines one T cell receptor beta chain sequence together with its context. Its matching antigen is unknown. This sample was taken from a study of PD-1 blockade in classical Hodgkin lymphoma. Study-wide results and limits: Causes of the repertoire differences remain undefined, possibly disease activity or prior therapy. Relapsed/refractory patients reportedly had lower baseline diversity than newly diagnosed patients.

All the patients suffered relapse after autologous stem cell transplantation, and brentuximab vedotin exposure differed. Here immunoSEQ multiplex PCR was the method, and the copy in TCRdb shows in-frame clones only, minus some. The sample records roughly 96,000 clones, about 91% being singletons. The sequencing here drew on peripheral blood mononuclear cells (PBMCs), taken before the second cycle of nivolumab. This TCR derives from a human donor with classical Hodgkin lymphoma.

The CDR3 DNA reads as TGTGCCAGCAGCTTTGGGGGGAACAATGAGCAGTTCTTC. It specifies CASSFGGNNEQFF. This sequence joins TRBV7-3 and TRBJ2-1; TRBD2 might be the D (6 bases). This CDR3 is built from 13 residues. Per the germline V gene, CDR1 is SGHTA and CDR2 is FQGTGA. Trimming took off 3 bases at V and 5 bases at J, with 8 bases between the two ends.